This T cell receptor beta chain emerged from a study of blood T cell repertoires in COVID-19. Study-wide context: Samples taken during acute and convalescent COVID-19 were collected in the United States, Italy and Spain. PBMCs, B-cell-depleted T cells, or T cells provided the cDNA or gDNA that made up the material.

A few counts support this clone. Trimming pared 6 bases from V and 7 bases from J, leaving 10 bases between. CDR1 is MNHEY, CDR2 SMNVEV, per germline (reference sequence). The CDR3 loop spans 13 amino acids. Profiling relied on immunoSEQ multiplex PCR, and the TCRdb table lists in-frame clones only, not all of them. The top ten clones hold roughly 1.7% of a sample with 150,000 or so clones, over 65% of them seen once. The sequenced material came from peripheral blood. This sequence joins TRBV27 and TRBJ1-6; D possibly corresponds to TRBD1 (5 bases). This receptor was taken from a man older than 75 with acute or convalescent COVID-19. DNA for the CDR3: TGTGCCAGCAGCACCGACAGAAATTCACCCCTCCACTTT. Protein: CASSTDRNSPLHF.